This T cell receptor beta chain appears in the sequencing data of a study of T-cell reconstitution after alpha-beta-depleted transplantation in children. This clonotype has at least ten counts. CDR3 length equals 12 residues. Germline values: CDR1 SQVTM, CDR2 ANQGSEA. V was shortened by 2 bases and J by 5 bases, with 8 bases between the two germline ends. Preparing the TCRbeta library involved the use of unique molecular identifiers. In TCRdb, the PCR reads were re-called with MiXCR into one record per CDR3 protein. The top ten clones hold about 4.5% of a sample with about 400,000 distinct CDR3 sequences, 10% to 15% of them seen once.

Sequencing used PBMCs, obtained from the stem cell graft. The sequence derives from a human donor who donated a stem cell graft to a child with Fanconi anemia. This chain uses TRBV29-1 with TRBJ2-3; D is perhaps TRBD2 (6 bases). In DNA, the CDR3 is TGCAGCGTTGAATGGAGGGGAGATACGCAGTATTTT. The encoded protein is CSVEWRGDTQYF.